This entry lists 14 T cell receptor beta chains sequenced from one sample in a study of cytomegalovirus exposure and HLA in healthy donors (dated by TCRdb to 2016 to 2017). Library preparation used the immunoSEQ multiplex PCR assay. A mixture of 60 forward primers for TCR Vbeta segments and 13 reverse primers for TCR Jbeta segments was used in the multiplex PCR. TCRdb's version of the immuneACCESS table is confined to in-frame rearrangements and falls short of the full clone set. An unresolved V gene accounts for under half of the shortfall where checked; the remainder is of unknown origin. The sample table records fewer than 85,000 clones; around 76% of these occur just once. The ten largest clonotypes hold 5.9% of the sample. The sample consisted of PBMCs. Every receptor here comes from a man aged 18 to 29 in good health and CMV-seropositive.

The rearrangement links TRBV5-6 to TRBJ2-7, with D possibly TRBD2 on 6 matching bases. Germline V gene sequence: CDR1 SGHDT, CDR2 YYEEEE. There are 14 residues in the CDR3. V shed 3 bases and J shed 2 bases, with 12 bases lying between them. CDR3 loop: CASSYAGKAYEQYF. CDR3 nucleotide sequence: TGTGCCAGCAGCTATGCGGGAAAGGCCTACGAGCAGTACTTC.

This rearrangement joins TRBV6-1 to TRBJ2-7; D may be TRBD2 (6 bases). From germline, CDR1 is MNHNS and CDR2 SASEGT. The ends were cut back, 6 bases at V and 2 bases at J, with 11 bases in the middle. The CDR3 contains 13 residues. CDR3 amino acids: CASSREDTYEQYF. The CDR3, as DNA: TGTGCCAGCAGCAGGGAGGACACCTACGAGCAGTACTTC.

The rearrangement joins TRBV7-2 to TRBJ1-2, with D uncertain. The CDR3 runs 14 residues. The germline V gene has CDR1 SGHTA and CDR2 FQGNSA. The germline V and J ends were trimmed by 5 bases and 8 bases, with 18 bases remaining between them. CDR3 DNA: TGTGCCAGCAGCCCCGAGCGTCCAGAGCGCGGCTACACCTTC. It codes for CASSPERPERGYTF.

The V call is TRBV29-1, the J call TRBJ2-1; 10 bases agree with TRBD2. The V and J ends lost 2 bases and 0 bases, in that order; junction bases with no gene match: 4. The CDR3 is 16 amino acids. From germline, CDR1 is SQVTM and CDR2 ANQGSEA. CDR3 DNA: TGCAGCGTTGAACGACCTAGCGGGAGCTCCTACAATGAGCAGTTCTTC. Translation gives CSVERPSGSSYNEQFF.

This sequence joins TRBV4-1 and TRBJ2-6; 10 bases match TRBD1. The CDR3 loop spans 22 amino acids. Trimming removed 3 bases from V and 4 bases from J; junction bases left unmatched: 21. Germline CDR1 is MGHRA and CDR2 is YSYEKL. The CDR3 nucleotides read TGCGCCAGCAGCCAGGAGGGGGGCCCGGGACAGGGGTTCCTCCAGGGGGCCAACGTCCTGACTTTC. Its protein product is CASSQEGGPGQGFLQGANVLTF.

The rearrangement links TRBV5-1 to TRBJ1-1; no definite D call. CDR1 SGHRS and CDR2 YFSETQ come from the germline V gene. Trimming left V 0 bases short and J 8 bases short, with 8 bases between. CDR3 size: 12 residues. CDR3 region: CASSLGGLEAFF. The DNA of the CDR3 is TGCGCCAGCAGCTTGGGAGGTCTAGAAGCTTTCTTT.

The gene calls are TRBV2 and TRBJ1-5; TRBD1 agrees at 7 bases. Per germline, CDR1 SNHLY and CDR2 FYNNEI. This CDR3 contains 16 residues. J lost 8 bases, V lost 4 bases, and 14 bases had no gene match. The CDR3 protein is CASSGGRGTHLEPQHF. The CDR3 coding sequence is TGTGCCAGCAGTGGCGGCAGGGGGACGCACTTGGAGCCCCAGCATTTT.

The chain joins TRBV10-3 to TRBJ2-5; TRBD2 is a possible D gene (5 bases). The CDR3 has 14 residues. The germline gives CDR1 ENHRY, CDR2 SYGVKD. V gave up 10 bases and J gave up 1 base, with 16 bases separating them. CDR3 loop: CATRSGAGQETQYF. In DNA form, the CDR3 reads TGTGCCACGAGAAGCGGCGCCGGCCAAGAGACCCAGTACTTC.

The rearrangement joins TRBV4-1 to TRBJ2-7, with TRBD1 matching 7 bases. V gave up 3 bases and J gave up 12 bases; unmatched junction bases: 5. The CDR3 runs to 11 residues. Germline loops: CDR1 MGHRA, CDR2 YSYEKL. CDR3 region: CASSHGTVRYF. Written as DNA, the CDR3 is TGCGCCAGCAGCCACGGGACAGTGCGGTACTTC.

This clone was counted once. The chain uses TRBV5-1 and TRBJ2-3; TRBD2 might be the D (5 bases). The ends were cut back, 0 bases at V and 2 bases at J, with 13 bases in the middle. Germline V gene data show CDR1 as SGHRS and CDR2 as YFSETQ. CDR3 length: 16 residues. CDR3 sequence: CASSLAGGQSTDTQYF. The CDR3 DNA reads as TGCGCCAGCAGCTTGGCCGGCGGGCAATCCACAGATACGCAGTATTTT.

This clone has more than one count but fewer than ten. J is TRBJ1-1 and V is TRBV9, with D hard to call. CDR1 is SGDLS, CDR2 YYNGEE, per germline. This CDR3 has 14 residues. The germline V and J ends were trimmed by 4 bases and 3 bases, with 13 bases remaining between them. The CDR3 protein is CASSPIREDTEAFF. In DNA form, the CDR3 reads TGTGCCAGCAGCCCAATACGGGAGGACACTGAAGCTTTCTTT.

This clone showed up just a few times. V gene TRBV28 combines with J gene TRBJ2-7, with a possible D match to TRBD1 (6 bases). The germline V gene has CDR1 MDHEN and CDR2 SYDVKM. This CDR3 spans 15 amino acids. The germline V and J ends were trimmed by 2 bases and 3 bases, with 14 bases remaining between them. The CDR3 loop reads CASSLVGQRVYEQYF. Here the CDR3 DNA reads TGTGCCAGCAGTTTAGTCGGACAGCGAGTCTACGAGCAGTACTTC. Full variable domain (outside the CDR3, taken from reference TRBV28 and TRBJ2-7): DVKVTQSSRYLVKRTGEKVFLECVQDMDHENMFWYRQDPGLGLRLIYFSYDVKMKEKGDIPEGYSVSREKKERFSLILESASTNQTSMYLCASSLVGQRVYEQYFGPGTRLTVT.

The chain recombines TRBV11-2 with TRBJ2-3; D unresolved. The V and J ends lost 0 bases and 1 base respectively, with 8 bases between them. CDR3 length equals 15 residues. The germline V gene has CDR1 SGHAT and CDR2 FQNNGV. Written as DNA, the CDR3 is TGTGCCAGCAGCTTAGAATGGCAGGGCACAGATACGCAGTATTTT. This sequence encodes CASSLEWQGTDTQYF.

The chain combines TRBV10-2 with TRBJ2-2; 10 bases align to TRBD1. The V gene end was trimmed by 1 base and the J gene end by 4 bases; junction bases not matched to a gene: 3. The CDR3 totals 16 residues. The germline CDR1 and CDR2 sequences are WSHSY and SAAADI. The CDR3 nucleotides read TGCGCCAGCAGTGAGTTGGGACAGGGGTCCACCGGGGAGCTGTTTTTT. Its protein product is CASSELGQGSTGELFF.